The T cell receptor beta chain described here comes from a study of T-cell memory formation after mild COVID-19. At the level of the study: TCR clusters mostly belonged to single donors.

Notes on this clonotype: What it binds is unknown.

TCRdb processed the 5' RACE reads anew with MiXCR; each CDR3 protein has one entry. The sample shows about 190,000 distinct CDR3 sequences, around 20% of them seen only once. Study-wide findings and caveats: Some SARS-CoV-2-responding clones were already detected in memory before infection. Largely, contracting CD4+ clones fell within CM and EM, and contracting CD8+ clones within EMRA. Clones that contracted from day 15 to 85 had balanced CD4/CD8; later expanders were CD4+ biased.

Germline-derived CDR1 and CDR2 are SGHVS and FQNEAQ. The V and J ends lost 5 bases and 6 bases respectively, with 23 bases between them. This CDR3 contains 18 residues. Sequences were obtained from PBMCs or a T cell subset sorted from them (not recorded which). The TCR sequence derives from an adult woman who had mild COVID-19 (a few samples of this study predate the infection). Cell type and time point are not known. J is TRBJ1-6 and V is TRBV7-8; TRBD1 is a possible D gene (6 bases). The CDR3 spells CASSPRYGQLTSNSPLHF. CDR3 coding DNA: TGTGCCAGCAGCCCGAGATATGGACAGTTAACGTCTAATTCACCCCTCCACTTT.